These 29 T cell receptor beta chains came from one sample sequenced in a study of control samples from healthy donors and cancer patients. Generated by immunoSEQ multiplex PCR, the TCRdb table keeps only in-frame clones and is missing some. Among 35,000 to 40,000 clones listed, about 86% were seen once. Sequencing input: PBMCs. These receptors all stem from a woman between 55 and 75 years old with lung cancer.

The V and J genes are TRBV9 and TRBJ2-1; no clear D gene. Germline CDR1 reads SGDLS; CDR2 reads YYNGEE. CDR3 length: 15 residues. The V end lost 4 bases, the J end lost 6 bases, and 17 bases lay between the germline ends. CDR3 loop: CASSPLGLEGNEQFF. DNA for the CDR3: TGTGCCAGCAGCCCCCTGGGCCTGGAAGGCAATGAGCAGTTCTTC. Full variable domain (rest looked up from reference TRBV9 and TRBJ2-1): DSGVTQTPKHLITATGQRVTLRCSPRSGDLSVYWYQQSLDQGLQFLIQYYNGEERAKGNILERFSAQQFPDLHSELNLSSLELGDSALYFCASSPLGLEGNEQFFGPGTRLTVL.

The CDR3 nucleotides read TGTGCCAGCAGCTTAGGGCAGGAGGAGCATTTT. Its protein product is CASSLGQEEHF. The rearrangement joins TRBV7-2 to TRBJ1-5; D uncertain. V lost 1 base and J lost 14, with 9 bases in between. Germline lookup yields CDR1 SGHTA and CDR2 FQGNSA. The CDR3 consists of 11 residues.

The chain recombines TRBV7-9 with TRBJ2-7; D gene unclear. The CDR3 totals 12 residues. The germline CDR1 and CDR2 sequences are SEHNR and FQNEAQ (reference sequence). V was clipped by 1 base and J by 3 bases, with 4 bases between them. The CDR3 reads CASSLGFYEQYF. DNA of the CDR3: TGTGCCAGCAGCTTAGGGTTCTACGAGCAGTACTTC.

The chain carries TRBV6-1 and TRBJ2-6, with D possibly being TRBD1 (6 bases). This CDR3 comprises 16 residues. Germline V gene data show CDR1 as MNHNS and CDR2 as SASEGT. Trimming took off 1 base at V and 2 bases at J, with 9 bases between the two ends. The CDR3 here is CASSEEHRAGANVLTF. DNA for the CDR3: TGTGCCAGCAGTGAAGAACACAGGGCTGGGGCCAACGTCCTGACTTTC.

The chain has TRBV2 and TRBJ2-2; D is undetermined. V was pared by 5 bases and J by 7 bases, with 11 bases between. There are 13 residues in the CDR3. Germline lookup yields CDR1 SNHLY and CDR2 FYNNEI. This chain's CDR3 is CASSRSVGGELFF. The CDR3 DNA is TGTGCCAGCAGTAGGTCTGTCGGCGGGGAGCTGTTTTTT.

This chain's CDR3 is CASSLNSAGELFF. CDR3 in DNA: TGTGCCAGCAGTTTAAATTCGGCCGGGGAGCTGTTTTTT. The chain links TRBV12-3 or TRBV12-4 to TRBJ2-2; D gene ambiguous. This CDR3 is built from 13 residues. Trimming took off 2 bases at V and 6 bases at J, with 7 bases between the two ends.

J is TRBJ1-1 and V is TRBV5-1; TRBD1 matches at 10 bases. V was pared by 4 bases and J by 4 bases, with 10 bases of the junction left unmatched. CDR3 length: 16 amino acids. Germline loops: CDR1 SGHRS, CDR2 YFSETQ. As DNA, the CDR3 is TGCGCCAGCAGCGTAGACAGGGGGCAATCGGGCACTGAAGCTTTCTTT. Its protein is CASSVDRGQSGTEAFF. Drawing the rest from reference TRBV5-1 and TRBJ1-1, the complete variable domain is KAGVTQTPRYLIKTRGQQVTLSCSPISGHRSVSWYQQTPGQGLQFLFEYFSETQRNKGNFPGRFSGRQFSNSRSEMNVSTLELGDSALYLCASSVDRGQSGTEAFFGQGTRLTVV.

This sequence joins TRBV7-8 and TRBJ2-3; 8 bases line up with TRBD2. Germline CDR1 reads SGHVS; CDR2 reads FQNEAQ. The V segment lost 7 bases and the J segment 4 bases; nucleotides outside the gene matches: 10. This CDR3 has 15 residues. The CDR3 loop reads CASTLSGGRADTQYF. The CDR3 DNA reads TGTGCCAGCACTCTCAGCGGGGGACGGGCAGATACGCAGTATTTT.

This clone was counted once. The chain recombines TRBV24-1 with TRBJ2-5; D is undetermined. Germline CDR1 reads KGHDR; CDR2 reads SFDVKD. The length of the CDR3 is 13 residues. Trimming cost V 4 bases and J 2 bases, with 7 bases left between them. This CDR3 reads CATSDRNQETQYF. The CDR3 region has the DNA TGTGCCACCAGTGACAGGAATCAAGAGACCCAGTACTTC.

In its sample, this clone was seen a few times. The J gene is TRBJ2-3, the V gene TRBV3-1 (or the pseudogene TRBV3-2); 11 bases are a match to TRBD2. The CDR3 runs 16 residues. The V segment lost 4 bases and the J segment 0 bases; nucleotides outside the gene matches: 3. Per the germline V gene, CDR1 is LGHDT and CDR2 is YNNKEL (reference sequence). Here the CDR3 DNA reads TGTGCCAGCAGCCCCACTAGCGGGGGTAGCACAGATACGCAGTATTTT. Translated, it gives CASSPTSGGSTDTQYF.

A word on this clone: At one of its ends the junction is not consistent with the germline gene, which may arise from a read error. This sequence joins TRBV10-3 and TRBJ2-1; TRBD1 is a possible D gene (6 bases). This CDR3 comprises 13 residues. Per germline, CDR1 ENHRY and CDR2 SYGVKD. This CDR3 is CAIRGASFNEQFF. CDR3 DNA sequence: TGTGCCATCAGGGGGGCCTCCTTCAATGAGCAGTTCTTC.

The chain has TRBV14 and TRBJ2-7; the D gene is possibly TRBD2 (5 bases). The V end was cut by 2 bases, the J end by 11 bases, with 16 bases between. Germline values: CDR1 SGHDN, CDR2 FVKESK. There are 13 residues in the CDR3. The CDR3 nucleotides are TGTGCCAGCAGCCAAAGCCCCGGAGGCGTGGAGTACTTC. This translates into CASSQSPGGVEYF.

The chain is built from TRBV13 and TRBJ1-2, with TRBD1 matching over 7 bases. The germline gives CDR1 PRHDT, CDR2 FYEKMQ (reference sequence). This CDR3 is built from 15 residues. With V trimmed by 5 bases and J by 12 bases, 18 bases remained unmatched. The CDR3 DNA reads TGTGCCAGCAGCCCGAGACAGGGTGGGATTCGGGGCAACACCTTC. Amino acid sequence: CASSPRQGGIRGNTF.

The V gene is TRBV7-3, the J gene TRBJ1-2; tentatively, D is TRBD1 (6 bases). Between the trimmed V and J ends, which lost 5 bases and 7 bases, there was a span of 14 bases. Germline V gives CDR1 SGHTA, CDR2 FQGTGA. This CDR3 has 13 residues. Here the CDR3 reads CASSPSRGAGYTF. DNA of the CDR3: TGTGCCAGCAGCCCCTCCCGGGGGGCTGGCTACACCTTC. The variable domain in full, with the rest retrieved from reference TRBV7-3 and TRBJ1-2, is GAGVSQTPSNKVTEKGKYVELRCDPISGHTALYWYRQSLGQGPEFLIYFQGTGAADDSGLPNDRFFAVRPEGSVSTLKIQRTERGDSAVYLCASSPSRGAGYTFGSGTRLTVV.

The V call is TRBV2, the J call TRBJ2-5, with TRBD2 identical over 12 bases. Trimming took 4 bases from V and 4 from J; bases not matched to a gene: 7. CDR1 SNHLY and CDR2 FYNNEI come from the germline V gene. This CDR3 is 16 amino acids long. CDR3 coding DNA: TGTGCCAGCAGTGGACTAGCGGGGGCCTATCGAGAGACCCAGTACTTC. Translated, it gives CASSGLAGAYRETQYF.

J is TRBJ2-2 and V is TRBV11-3, with 7 bases aligning to TRBD1. Germline V lookup: CDR1 SGHNT, CDR2 YENEEA. Trimming removed 3 bases from V and 2 bases from J; junction bases left unmatched: 9. The CDR3 covers 17 residues. The CDR3 protein is CASSLSVGTENTGELFF. The CDR3 coding sequence is TGTGCCAGCAGCTTGTCCGTTGGGACAGAAAACACCGGGGAGCTGTTTTTT. Combining the CDR3 with reference TRBV11-3 and TRBJ2-2 gives the whole variable domain EAGVVQSPRYKIIEKKQPVAFWCNPISGHNTLYWYLQNLGQGPELLIRYENEEAVDDSQLPKDRFSAERLKGVDSTLKIQPAELGDSAVYLCASSLSVGTENTGELFFGEGSRLTVL.

The chain has TRBV20-1 and TRBJ1-1; D unresolved. Germline V gives CDR1 DFQATT, CDR2 SNEGSKA (reference sequence). The length of the CDR3 is 11 residues. With 3 bases removed from V and 4 bases from J, the gap between germline ends came to 6 bases. CDR3: CSASRVTEAFF. CDR3 nucleotides: TGCAGTGCTAGTAGGGTCACTGAAGCTTTCTTT.

This sequence joins TRBV11-2 and TRBJ2-1; D possibly corresponds to TRBD2 (5 bases). The CDR3 has 15 amino acids. Trimming took 0 bases from V and 9 from J, leaving 15 bases between them. CDR1 is SGHAT, CDR2 FQNNGV, per germline. The CDR3 is CASSLDGIALGEQFF. The CDR3 DNA follows: TGTGCCAGCAGCTTAGACGGGATCGCTTTAGGTGAGCAGTTCTTC.

This chain uses TRBV7-9 with TRBJ1-5; D is possibly TRBD1 (5 bases). The CDR3 spans 14 residues. Between the trimmed V and J ends, which lost 4 bases and 6 bases, there was a span of 13 bases. Per germline, CDR1 SEHNR and CDR2 FQNEAQ (reference sequence). In DNA, the CDR3 is TGTGCCAGCAGCTCGAGGGGAGGGGTTCAGCCCCAGCATTTT. It specifies CASSSRGGVQPQHF.

A few counts support this clone. J is TRBJ1-1 and V is TRBV29-1, with D hard to call. Trimming pared 7 bases from V and 0 bases from J, leaving 12 bases between. CDR3 length: 13 amino acids. CDR1 and CDR2 from the germline V gene are SQVTM and ANQGSEA. CDR3 in DNA: TGCAGCGCTGAGAGGAGCATGAACACTGAAGCTTTCTTT. Translated: CSAERSMNTEAFF.

The J gene is TRBJ1-1, the V gene TRBV7-2; a weak D match, TRBD1 (5 bases). The CDR3 extends over 14 amino acids. Germline V gene lookup returns CDR1 SGHTA and CDR2 FQGNSA. V shed 1 base and J shed 1 base, with 7 bases lying between them. The chain's CDR3 is CASSLGGRNTEAFF. For the CDR3, the DNA is TGTGCCAGCAGCTTAGGGGGACGGAACACTGAAGCTTTCTTT. Complete variable domain (other parts from reference TRBV7-2 and TRBJ1-1): GAGVSQSPSNKVTEKGKDVELRCDPISGHTALYWYRQSLGQGLEFLIYFQGNSAPDKSGLPSDRFSAERTGGSVSTLTIQRTQQEDSAVYLCASSLGGRNTEAFFGQGTRLTVV.

V gene TRBV12-3 or TRBV12-4 combines with J gene TRBJ1-2; no reliable D call. The CDR3 is made up of 12 amino acids. V shed 2 bases and J shed 6 bases, with 7 bases lying between them. For the CDR3, the DNA is TGTGCCAGCAGTTTAATCCGCGATGGCTACACCTTC. Translated, it gives CASSLIRDGYTF.

The genes are TRBV19 and TRBJ2-7, with TRBD2 matching 8 bases. There are 16 residues in the CDR3. The germline gives CDR1 LNHDA, CDR2 SQIVND (reference sequence). V shed 4 bases and J 0 bases; nucleotides not matched to a gene: 8. CDR3 sequence: CASSTSASGPSYEQYF. Written as DNA, the CDR3 is TGTGCCAGTAGTACCTCCGCTAGCGGGCCCTCCTACGAGCAGTACTTC.

V gene TRBV18 combines with J gene TRBJ2-3; 8 bases agree with TRBD2. J lost 4 bases, V lost 6 bases, and 15 bases had no gene match. The CDR3 spans 17 residues. Germline V lookup: CDR1 KGHSH, CDR2 LQKENI. Here the CDR3 DNA reads TGTGCCAGCTCGTTCGGGGGGGGGCGTCGGACCCCAGATACGCAGTATTTT. Translated: CASSFGGGRRTPDTQYF.

The rearrangement uses TRBV5-5 and TRBJ1-1; a weak D match, TRBD1 (6 bases). CDR3 length: 17 amino acids. V shed 4 bases and J shed 0 bases, with 19 bases lying between them. Germline V gene sequence: CDR1 SGHKS, CDR2 YYEKEE (reference sequence). CDR3 in amino acids: CASSPSFRGLMNTEAFF. CDR3 nucleotide sequence: TGTGCCAGCAGCCCGAGCTTCAGGGGACTCATGAACACTGAAGCTTTCTTT. Full variable domain (missing parts from reference TRBV5-5 and TRBJ1-1): DAGVTQSPTHLIKTRGQQVTLRCSPISGHKSVSWYQQVLGQGPQFIFQYYEKEERGRGNFPDRFSARQFPNYSSELNVNALLLGDSALYLCASSPSFRGLMNTEAFFGQGTRLTVV.

The chain links TRBV6-5 to TRBJ1-1; D remains unclear. The CDR3 has 13 amino acids. Germline V gene data show CDR1 as MNHEY and CDR2 as SVGAGI. V lost 7 bases, J lost 0 bases, and 9 bases lay in between. The CDR3 DNA reads TGTGCCAGCACCGAACGGCTGAACACTGAAGCTTTCTTT. Translated, it gives CASTERLNTEAFF.

In its sample, this clone was seen once. The genes are TRBV29-1 and TRBJ1-1, with TRBD1 matching 7 bases. V shed 7 bases, J shed 3 bases, and the junction held 2 bases outside the gene matches. CDR3 length: 11 amino acids. Germline CDR1 SQVTM, CDR2 ANQGSEA. CDR3 bases: TGCAGCGGGGGACAGTACACTGAAGCTTTCTTT. Protein: CSGGQYTEAFF.

DNA for the CDR3: TGTGCCAGCAGTTTACAGGGGGCCCAAGAGACCCAGTACTTC. This encodes CASSLQGAQETQYF. This sequence joins TRBV27 and TRBJ2-5; 8 bases are a match to TRBD1. Germline V CDR1 and CDR2: MNHEY, SMNVEV (reference sequence). V was clipped by 2 bases and J by 1 base; unmatched bases: 0. CDR3 length equals 14 residues.

The chain combines TRBV11-2 with TRBJ2-5; unclear D gene. The germline V gene encodes CDR1 SGHAT and CDR2 FQNNGV. V gave up 8 bases and J gave up 5 bases, with 18 bases separating them. The CDR3 covers 14 residues. The CDR3 spells CASRPITFRETQYF. The CDR3 DNA reads as TGTGCCAGCCGTCCCATCACCTTCCGGGAGACCCAGTACTTC. Full variable domain (missing parts from reference TRBV11-2 and TRBJ2-5): EAGVAQSPRYKIIEKRQSVAFWCNPISGHATLYWYQQILGQGPKLLIQFQNNGVVDDSQLPKDRFSAERLKGVDSTLKIQPAKLEDSAVYLCASRPITFRETQYFGPGTRLLVL.